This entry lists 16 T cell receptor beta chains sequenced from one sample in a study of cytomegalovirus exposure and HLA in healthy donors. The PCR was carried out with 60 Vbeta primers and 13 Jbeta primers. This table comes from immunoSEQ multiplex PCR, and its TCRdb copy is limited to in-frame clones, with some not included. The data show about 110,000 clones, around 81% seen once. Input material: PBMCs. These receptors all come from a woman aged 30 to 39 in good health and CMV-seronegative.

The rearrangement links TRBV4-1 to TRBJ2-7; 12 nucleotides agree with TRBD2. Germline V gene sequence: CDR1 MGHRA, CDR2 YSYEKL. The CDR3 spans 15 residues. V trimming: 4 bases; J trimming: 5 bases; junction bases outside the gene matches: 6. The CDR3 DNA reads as TGCGCCAGCAGCCCAACGACTAGCGGGAGCCACGAGCAGTACTTC. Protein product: CASSPTTSGSHEQYF.

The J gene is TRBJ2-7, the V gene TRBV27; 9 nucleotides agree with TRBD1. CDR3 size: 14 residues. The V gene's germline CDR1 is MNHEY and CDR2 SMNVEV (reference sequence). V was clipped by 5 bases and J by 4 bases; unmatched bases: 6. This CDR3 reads CASSPQGAVYEQYF. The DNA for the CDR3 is TGTGCCAGCAGTCCACAGGGGGCGGTGTACGAGCAGTACTTC.

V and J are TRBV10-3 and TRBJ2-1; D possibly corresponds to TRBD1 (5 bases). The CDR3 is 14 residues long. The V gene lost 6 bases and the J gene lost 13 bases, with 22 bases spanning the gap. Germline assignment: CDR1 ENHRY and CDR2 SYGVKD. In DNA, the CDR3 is TGTGCCATCAGGGACCGCCCTGACAGTCCTATACAGTTCTTC. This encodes CAIRDRPDSPIQFF.

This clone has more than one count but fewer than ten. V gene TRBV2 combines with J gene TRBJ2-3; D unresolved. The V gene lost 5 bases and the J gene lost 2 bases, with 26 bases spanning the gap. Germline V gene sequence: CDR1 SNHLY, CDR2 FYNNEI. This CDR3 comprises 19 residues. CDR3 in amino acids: CASSTEDSPSAPSTDTQYF. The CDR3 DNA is TGTGCCAGCAGTACCGAGGATTCCCCCTCCGCTCCCTCCACAGATACGCAGTATTTT. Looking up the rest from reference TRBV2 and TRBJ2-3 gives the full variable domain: EPEVTQTPSHQVTQMGQEVILRCVPISNHLYFYWYRQILGQKVEFLVSFYNNEISEKSEIFDDQFSVERPDGSNFTLKIRSTKLEDSAMYFCASSTEDSPSAPSTDTQYFGPGTRLTVL.

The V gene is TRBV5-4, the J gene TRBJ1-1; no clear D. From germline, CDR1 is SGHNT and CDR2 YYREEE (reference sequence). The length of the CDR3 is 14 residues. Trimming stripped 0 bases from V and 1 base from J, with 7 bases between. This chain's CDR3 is CASSLALGNTEAFF. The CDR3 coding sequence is TGTGCCAGCAGCTTGGCCCTCGGGAACACTGAAGCTTTCTTT.

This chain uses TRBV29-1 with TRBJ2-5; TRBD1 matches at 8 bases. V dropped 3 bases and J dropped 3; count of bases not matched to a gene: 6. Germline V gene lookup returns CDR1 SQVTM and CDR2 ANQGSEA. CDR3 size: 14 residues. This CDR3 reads CSVEITGGEETQYF. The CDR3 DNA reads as TGCAGCGTTGAGATCACAGGGGGAGAAGAGACCCAGTACTTC.

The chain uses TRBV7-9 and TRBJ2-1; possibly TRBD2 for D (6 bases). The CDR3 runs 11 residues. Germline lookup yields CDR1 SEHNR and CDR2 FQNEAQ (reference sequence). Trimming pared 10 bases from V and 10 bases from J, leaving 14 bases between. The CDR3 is CAIQGLGEQFF. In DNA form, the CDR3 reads TGTGCCATCCAGGGACTTGGGGAGCAGTTCTTC.

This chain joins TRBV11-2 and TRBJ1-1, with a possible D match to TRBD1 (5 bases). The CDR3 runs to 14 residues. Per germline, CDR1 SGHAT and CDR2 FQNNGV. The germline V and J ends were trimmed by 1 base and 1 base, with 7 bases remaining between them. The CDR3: CASSLGGGNTEAFF. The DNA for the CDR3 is TGTGCCAGCAGCTTAGGGGGGGGGAACACTGAAGCTTTCTTT.

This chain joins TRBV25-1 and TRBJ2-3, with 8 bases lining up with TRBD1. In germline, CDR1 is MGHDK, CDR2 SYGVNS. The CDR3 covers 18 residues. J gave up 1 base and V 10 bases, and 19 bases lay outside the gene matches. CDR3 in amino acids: CATASSGQGSPGTDTQYF. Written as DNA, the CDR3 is TGTGCCACAGCCTCATCAGGACAGGGTTCACCAGGCACAGATACGCAGTATTTT.

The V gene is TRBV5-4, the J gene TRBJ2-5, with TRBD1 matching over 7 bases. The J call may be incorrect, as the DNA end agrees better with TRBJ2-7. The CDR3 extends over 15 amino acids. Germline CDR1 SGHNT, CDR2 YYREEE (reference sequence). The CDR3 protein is CASSASRDRAYEQYF. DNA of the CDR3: TGTGCCAGCAGCGCCTCCCGGGACAGAGCCTACGAGCAGTACTTC.

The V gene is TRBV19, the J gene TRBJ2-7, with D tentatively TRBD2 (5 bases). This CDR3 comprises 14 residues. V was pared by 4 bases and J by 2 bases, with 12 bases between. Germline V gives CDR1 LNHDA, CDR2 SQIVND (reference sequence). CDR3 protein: CASSRTAPAYEQYF. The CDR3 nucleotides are TGTGCCAGTAGTAGGACTGCCCCGGCCTACGAGCAGTACTTC.

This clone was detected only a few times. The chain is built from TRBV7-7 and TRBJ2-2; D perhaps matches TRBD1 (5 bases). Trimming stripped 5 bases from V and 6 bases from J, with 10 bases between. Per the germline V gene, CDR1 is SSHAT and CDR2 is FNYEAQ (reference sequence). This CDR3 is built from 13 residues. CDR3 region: CASSLRDAGELFF. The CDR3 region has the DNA TGTGCCAGCAGCCTCAGGGATGCCGGGGAGCTGTTTTTT.

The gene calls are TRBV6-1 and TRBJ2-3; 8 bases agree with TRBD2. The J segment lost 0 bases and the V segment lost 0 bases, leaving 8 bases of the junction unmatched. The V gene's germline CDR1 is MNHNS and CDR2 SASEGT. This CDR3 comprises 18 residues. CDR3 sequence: CASSEALRLARSTDTQYF. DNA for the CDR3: TGTGCCAGCAGTGAAGCCCTGAGACTAGCGAGAAGCACAGATACGCAGTATTTT.

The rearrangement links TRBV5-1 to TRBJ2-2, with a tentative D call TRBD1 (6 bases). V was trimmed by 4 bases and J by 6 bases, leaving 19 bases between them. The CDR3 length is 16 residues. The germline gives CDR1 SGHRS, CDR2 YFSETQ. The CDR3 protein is CASSPRSAGAAGELFF. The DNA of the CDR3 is TGCGCCAGCAGCCCCAGGTCAGCAGGGGCGGCCGGGGAGCTGTTTTTT.

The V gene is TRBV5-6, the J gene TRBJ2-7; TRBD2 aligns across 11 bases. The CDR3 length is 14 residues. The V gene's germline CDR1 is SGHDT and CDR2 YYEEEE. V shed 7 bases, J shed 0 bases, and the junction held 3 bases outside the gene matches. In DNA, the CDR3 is TGTGCCAGCGCCGGGACTAGCGGCTCCTACGAGCAGTACTTC. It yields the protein CASAGTSGSYEQYF.

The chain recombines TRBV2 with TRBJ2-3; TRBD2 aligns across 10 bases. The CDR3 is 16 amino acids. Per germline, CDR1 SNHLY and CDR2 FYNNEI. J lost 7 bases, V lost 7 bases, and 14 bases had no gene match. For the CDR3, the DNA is TGTGCCAGCAAGGCGAGCGCAGCGGGAGGGCAACATACGCAGTATTTT. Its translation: CASKASAAGGQHTQYF. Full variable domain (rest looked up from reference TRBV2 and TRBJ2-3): EPEVTQTPSHQVTQMGQEVILRCVPISNHLYFYWYRQILGQKVEFLVSFYNNEISEKSEIFDDQFSVERPDGSNFTLKIRSTKLEDSAMYFCASKASAAGGQHTQYFGPGTRLTVL.